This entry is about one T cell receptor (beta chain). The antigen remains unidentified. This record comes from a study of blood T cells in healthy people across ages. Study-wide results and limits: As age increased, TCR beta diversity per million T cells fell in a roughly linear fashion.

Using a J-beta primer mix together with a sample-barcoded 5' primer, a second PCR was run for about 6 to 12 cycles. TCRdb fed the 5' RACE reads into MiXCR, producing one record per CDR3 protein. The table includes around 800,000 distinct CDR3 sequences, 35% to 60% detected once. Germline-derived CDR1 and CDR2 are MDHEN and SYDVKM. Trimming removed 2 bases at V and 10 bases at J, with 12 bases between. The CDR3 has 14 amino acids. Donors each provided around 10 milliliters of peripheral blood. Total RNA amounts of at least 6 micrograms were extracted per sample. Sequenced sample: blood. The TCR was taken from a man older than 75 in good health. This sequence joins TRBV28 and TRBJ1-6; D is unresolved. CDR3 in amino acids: CASSLTGGVSPLHF. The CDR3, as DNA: TGTGCCAGCAGTTTAACGGGTGGGGTATCACCCCTCCACTTT. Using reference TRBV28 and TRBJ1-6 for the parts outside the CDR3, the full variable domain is DVKVTQSSRYLVKRTGEKVFLECVQDMDHENMFWYRQDPGLGLRLIYFSYDVKMKEKGDIPEGYSVSREKKERFSLILESASTNQTSMYLCASSLTGGVSPLHFGNGTRLTVT.